These 17 T cell receptor beta chains originate from one sample sequenced in a study of Graves' ophthalmopathy and Graves' hyperthyroidism. RNA transcripts yielded amplified TCR beta CDR3 regions. Second-round multiplex PCR followed a first-round RT-PCR using HTBI primers. TCRdb recomputed calls from the multiplex PCR reads with MiXCR, one row per CDR3 protein. Of 200,000 to 250,000 distinct CDR3 sequences detected, under 30% appear once; the ten largest clones hold approximately 8.6%. The sample taken for sequencing was peripheral blood. The receptors come from a man aged 45-65 years with Graves' ophthalmopathy.

This clonotype was recorded at least ten times. The chain couples TRBV10-2 to TRBJ1-5, with D maybe TRBD1 (5 bases). This CDR3 is 15 amino acids long. V lost 5 bases and J lost 3, with 14 bases in between. Per the germline V gene, CDR1 is WSHSY and CDR2 is SAAADI. The CDR3 nucleotides read TGCGCCAGCAGTAGTGGCCGGGGGACCAATCAGCCCCAGCATTTT. This translates into CASSSGRGTNQPQHF.

V usage is TRBV20-1 and J usage is TRBJ2-7; D is perhaps TRBD2 (5 bases). Per germline, CDR1 DFQATT and CDR2 SNEGSKA (reference sequence). Trimming removed 1 base at V and 3 bases at J, with 7 bases between. The CDR3 loop spans 12 amino acids. The CDR3 nucleotides are TGCAGTGCTAGAGTTCGGGACTACGAGCAGTACTTC. Translated: CSARVRDYEQYF.

This clonotype was detected many times. The rearrangement uses TRBV6-1 and TRBJ2-5; 7 bases are shared with TRBD1. V lost 2 bases and J lost 2; bases outside the gene matches: 5. The CDR3 is 15 amino acids. Germline lookup yields CDR1 MNHNS and CDR2 SASEGT. Written as DNA, the CDR3 is TGTGCCAGCAGTGAAAAGGGGGCAGGTCAAGAGACCCAGTACTTC. It translates to CASSEKGAGQETQYF.

The sample holds many counts of this clonotype. V is TRBV7-2 and J is TRBJ1-1; D is uncertain. CDR1 and CDR2 from the germline V gene are SGHTA and FQGNSA. The V end was cut by 2 bases, the J end by 11 bases, with 12 bases between. The CDR3 length is 12 residues. The CDR3 reads CASSLSGLVAFF. The CDR3 DNA is TGTGCCAGCAGCTTATCGGGATTAGTGGCTTTCTTT.

This clonotype appeared many times. J is TRBJ2-7 and V is TRBV30; maybe TRBD2 (7 bases). Germline V CDR1 and CDR2: GTSNPN, SVGIG (reference sequence). V shed 6 bases and J shed 1 base, with 13 bases lying between them. The CDR3 runs 13 residues. This CDR3 reads CACRGGDSYEQYF. CDR3 nucleotides: TGTGCCTGTAGGGGGGGGGATTCCTACGAGCAGTACTTC.

This clonotype has a single count. The chain couples TRBV6-2 or TRBV6-3 to TRBJ2-5; D is tentatively TRBD1 or TRBD2 (5 bases each). V lost 6 bases and J 4 bases, leaving 12 bases between the germline ends. The germline gives CDR1 MNHEY, CDR2 SVGEGT. The CDR3 contains 13 residues. The CDR3 coding sequence is TGTGCCAGCAGCTCCGGGACGCCAGAGACCCAGTACTTC. It yields the protein CASSSGTPETQYF.

The chain links TRBV28 to TRBJ1-5; perhaps TRBD1 as D (5 bases). This CDR3 is 14 amino acids long. CDR1 MDHEN and CDR2 SYDVKM come from the germline V gene. The ends were cut back, 5 bases at V and 5 bases at J, with 13 bases in the middle. The CDR3 here is CASSIVRGDQPQHF. CDR3 nucleotides: TGTGCCAGCAGTATTGTCAGAGGGGATCAGCCCCAGCATTTT.

This sequence joins TRBV2 and TRBJ2-2; TRBD2 is a possible D gene (5 bases). CDR1 is SNHLY, CDR2 FYNNEI, per germline. The CDR3 totals 15 residues. V was cut by 7 bases and J by 6 bases, with 18 bases left in between. The CDR3 DNA follows: TGTGCCAGCAAGGGTCCTTTCGGGGAGTCCGGGGAGCTGTTTTTT. Its protein is CASKGPFGESGELFF.

This clonotype was picked up a small number of times. V usage is TRBV6-2 or TRBV6-3 and J usage is TRBJ2-5; 8 bases fit TRBD2. The CDR3 extends over 13 amino acids. Trimming cost V 8 bases and J 2 bases; bases outside gene matches: 4. CDR1 is MNHEY and CDR2 is SVGEGT in the germline V gene. CDR3 DNA sequence: TGTGCCAGCCGGGGGGGGGGTCAAGAGACCCAGTACTTC. Translating it yields CASRGGGQETQYF.

This clonotype appeared many times. This sequence joins TRBV6-2 or TRBV6-3 and TRBJ2-7; D gene uncertain. The V end was cut by 6 bases, the J end by 8 bases, with 14 bases between. Germline lookup yields CDR1 MNHEY and CDR2 SVGEGT. The CDR3 loop spans 12 amino acids. CDR3 loop: CASRPAAQQQYF. In nucleotides, the CDR3 is TGTGCCAGCAGGCCTGCAGCTCAGCAGCAGTACTTC.

This clonotype has at least ten counts. This sequence joins TRBV2 and TRBJ2-7, with TRBD2 as a possible D gene (6 bases). The CDR3 has 15 residues. Between the trimmed V and J ends, which lost 2 bases and 2 bases, there was a span of 13 bases. Per germline, CDR1 SNHLY and CDR2 FYNNEI. The CDR3 sequence is CASSETGEAAYEQYF. Here the CDR3 DNA reads TGTGCCAGCAGTGAAACGGGGGAAGCGGCCTACGAGCAGTACTTC.

There are many counts of this clonotype. The V and J genes are TRBV28 and TRBJ2-2; D not resolved. Germline V lookup: CDR1 MDHEN, CDR2 SYDVKM. V shed 7 bases and J shed 8 bases, with 14 bases lying between them. This CDR3 is 13 amino acids long. This CDR3 is CASTHPPVGELFF. As DNA, the CDR3 is TGTGCCAGCACTCACCCCCCGGTGGGGGAGCTGTTTTTT. Combining the CDR3 with reference TRBV28 and TRBJ2-2 gives the whole variable domain DVKVTQSSRYLVKRTGEKVFLECVQDMDHENMFWYRQDPGLGLRLIYFSYDVKMKEKGDIPEGYSVSREKKERFSLILESASTNQTSMYLCASTHPPVGELFFGEGSRLTVL.

This clonotype was found many times. The V call is TRBV30, the J call TRBJ1-5; possible D gene TRBD1, 5 bases. Germline assignment: CDR1 GTSNPN and CDR2 SVGIG (reference sequence). The CDR3 runs to 13 residues. Between the trimmed V and J ends, which lost 3 bases and 0 bases, there was a span of 6 bases. In nucleotides, the CDR3 is TGTGCCTGGAGCAGGGATAGCAATCAGCCCCAGCATTTT. Its protein product is CAWSRDSNQPQHF.

This clonotype was found many times. This chain uses TRBV28 with TRBJ1-1, with a tentative D call TRBD1 (5 bases). V lost 6 bases to trimming and J lost 8 bases, with 13 bases between them. The CDR3 runs to 12 residues. Germline assignment: CDR1 MDHEN and CDR2 SYDVKM. The CDR3: CASSERTTEAFF. The CDR3 nucleotides read TGTGCCAGCAGCGAAAGGACAACCGAAGCTTTCTTT.

This clonotype was detected ten times or more. The chain recombines TRBV3-1 with TRBJ2-5; no clear D gene. Trimming cost V 6 bases and J 5 bases, with 7 bases left between them. This CDR3 has 11 residues. Germline CDR1 and CDR2: LGHDT and YNNKEL (reference sequence). The CDR3 spells CASRSAETQYF. CDR3 nucleotide sequence: TGTGCCAGCAGATCTGCGGAGACCCAGTACTTC.

This clonotype was recorded at least ten times. This chain connects TRBV19 to TRBJ2-5; tentatively, D is TRBD1 (7 bases). Germline V gene sequence: CDR1 LNHDA, CDR2 SQIVND (reference sequence). V lost 10 bases and J lost 3, with 9 bases in between. The CDR3 spans 11 residues. The CDR3 reads CATGGKETQYF. CDR3 DNA: TGTGCCACAGGGGGGAAAGAGACCCAGTACTTC.

The rearrangement links TRBV6-2 or TRBV6-3 to TRBJ2-7, with D uncertain. V lost 7 bases, J lost 2 bases, and 15 bases lay in between. The CDR3 is made up of 14 amino acids. Germline V gene data show CDR1 as MNHEY and CDR2 as SVGEGT. The CDR3 is CASNGRATTYEQYF. The CDR3 nucleotides read TGTGCCAGCAATGGAAGGGCCACCACCTACGAGCAGTACTTC.